This T cell receptor (beta chain) was obtained from a study of blood T cell repertoires in COVID-19. The wider study: Samples of COVID-19 (acute and convalescent) were obtained from the United States, Italy and Spain. In each case, the material was cDNA or gDNA derived from T cells, B-cell-depleted T cells, or PBMCs.

Germline V lookup: CDR1 MNHNY, CDR2 SVGAGI (reference sequence). This CDR3 is 13 amino acids long. V shed 6 bases, J shed 7 bases, and the junction held 5 bases outside the gene matches. Authors' methods: Reference gene primer amplification gave nucleated cell count estimates. Assay: immunoSEQ multiplex PCR; the TCRdb copy retains only in-frame clones and omits some. The DNA was the basis for D and trimming; V, J and clone size are from that table. The table shows some 230,000 clones, with about 80% occurring only once. This clonotype was sampled from a woman between 45 and 60 years old with acute or convalescent COVID-19. This chain uses TRBV6-6 with TRBJ2-1, with 8 bases identical to TRBD2. Sequenced sample: peripheral blood. The CDR3 DNA is TGTGCCAGCAGCCGGCCGGGGGGGAATGAGCAGTTCTTC. Translated: CASSRPGGNEQFF.